One sample yielded the 14 T cell receptor beta chains listed below, sequenced in a study of cytomegalovirus exposure and HLA in healthy donors. PCR primers comprised 60 Vbeta and 13 Jbeta primers. Libraries were prepared by immunoSEQ multiplex PCR; TCRdb keeps only in-frame clonotypes and omits some of them. The sample lists some 120,000 clones, 80% occurring once. The sequenced sample consisted of PBMCs. All receptors derive from a man younger than 45 in good health and CMV-seronegative.

The rearrangement uses TRBV6-6 and TRBJ2-7, with 7 bases fitting TRBD1. The CDR3 runs 14 residues. CDR1 is MNHNY and CDR2 is SVGAGI in the germline V gene (reference sequence). V lost 7 bases, J lost 1 base, and 7 bases stayed unmatched. CDR3 in amino acids: CASNLGGGSYEQYF. The CDR3 DNA reads TGTGCCAGCAACCTAGGGGGCGGATCCTACGAGCAGTACTTC.

This sequence joins TRBV5-4 and TRBJ2-1, with a possible D match to TRBD2 (7 bases). Between the trimmed V and J ends, which lost 7 bases and 8 bases, there was a span of 22 bases. Germline loops: CDR1 SGHNT, CDR2 YYREEE (reference sequence). CDR3 length equals 15 residues. CDR3 loop: CASGGDGTGRDEQFF. CDR3 sequence (DNA): TGTGCCAGCGGCGGGGACGGAACAGGGAGGGATGAGCAGTTCTTC. The variable domain in full, with the rest retrieved from reference TRBV5-4 and TRBJ2-1, is ETGVTQSPTHLIKTRGQQVTLRCSSQSGHNTVSWYQQALGQGPQFIFQYYREEENGRGNFPPRFSGLQFPNYSSELNVNALELDDSALYLCASGGDGTGRDEQFFGPGTRLTVL.

The chain couples TRBV2 to TRBJ2-7; 10 nucleotides align to TRBD1. This CDR3 is built from 16 residues. From germline, CDR1 is SNHLY and CDR2 FYNNEI. With 3 bases clipped from V and 3 bases from J, the junction kept 8 bases outside the gene matches. CDR3 DNA sequence: TGTGCCAGCAGTGAGGTGGTTGGGGACAGGGGCTACGAGCAGTACTTC. Protein product: CASSEVVGDRGYEQYF.

The rearrangement links TRBV27 to TRBJ1-1, with 9 nucleotides matching TRBD1. Germline V gives CDR1 MNHEY, CDR2 SMNVEV (reference sequence). The trim removed 5 bases at V and 1 base at J, leaving 11 bases unmatched. The CDR3 runs to 17 residues. DNA for the CDR3: TGTGCCAGCAGTCCAAGTTACCTACAGGGGGCGAACACTGAAGCTTTCTTT. It specifies CASSPSYLQGANTEAFF.

The chain combines TRBV7-2 with TRBJ1-5; D gene uncertain. Deletions cut 1 base from V and 5 bases from J, with 6 bases between. The CDR3 has 13 residues. Germline-derived CDR1 and CDR2 are SGHTA and FQGNSA. The CDR3 here is CASSLVGDQPQHF. The CDR3 nucleotides read TGTGCCAGCAGCTTAGTGGGAGATCAGCCCCAGCATTTT.

The chain employs TRBV28 and TRBJ1-2; the D gene is possibly TRBD1 (6 bases). Trimming removed 6 bases at V and 6 bases at J, with 17 bases between. This CDR3 region has 14 residues. Germline V gene sequence: CDR1 MDHEN, CDR2 SYDVKM. CDR3: CASRRYRDGHGYTF. The CDR3 nucleotides read TGTGCCAGCAGGCGATACAGGGATGGTCATGGCTACACCTTC.

This chain links TRBV2 with TRBJ1-2, with TRBD1 identical over 7 bases. This CDR3 is 13 amino acids long. The V segment lost 8 bases and the J segment 2 bases; nucleotides outside the gene matches: 5. Germline V gene sequence: CDR1 SNHLY, CDR2 FYNNEI. The CDR3 DNA follows: TGTGCCAGCCGGGACAGTTTGAACTATGGCTACACCTTC. Its translation: CASRDSLNYGYTF.

The chain recombines TRBV5-6 with TRBJ2-7; TRBD1 aligns across 8 bases. Germline V CDR1 and CDR2: SGHDT, YYEEEE. The CDR3 totals 14 residues. V lost 2 bases to trimming and J lost 5 bases; unmatched junction nucleotides: 6. CDR3 sequence reads: CASSLQGVGNEQYF. The DNA for the CDR3 is TGTGCCAGCAGCTTACAGGGGGTTGGGAACGAGCAGTACTTC.

V gene TRBV5-1 combines with J gene TRBJ2-4, with 7 bases that match TRBD1. J lost 6 bases, V lost 0 bases, and 3 bases had no gene match. CDR1 and CDR2 (germline): SGHRS, YFSETQ. CDR3 size: 14 residues. Here the CDR3 reads CASSLEGAGNIQYF. The DNA for the CDR3 is TGCGCCAGCAGCTTGGAGGGGGCCGGAAACATTCAGTACTTC.

V gene TRBV28 combines with J gene TRBJ1-6, with TRBD1 matching 11 bases. J was trimmed by 0 bases and V by 5 bases; bases with no gene match: 0. This CDR3 contains 16 residues. Germline CDR1 and CDR2: MDHEN and SYDVKM. The CDR3 DNA reads as TGTGCCAGCAGTGGGACAGGGGGCTCCTATAATTCACCCCTCCACTTT. Protein product: CASSGTGGSYNSPLHF.

The chain combines TRBV6-5 with TRBJ2-2; TRBD2 might be the D (6 bases). The V end was cut by 8 bases, the J end by 1 base, with 11 bases between. Germline V gene lookup returns CDR1 MNHEY and CDR2 SVGAGI. The CDR3 consists of 14 residues. Here the CDR3 DNA reads TGTGCCAGCCGGGCGGGACTGAACACCGGGGAGCTGTTTTTT. The encoded protein is CASRAGLNTGELFF.

J is TRBJ1-1 and V is TRBV19; D uncertain. There are 14 residues in the CDR3. V was shortened by 4 bases and J by 1 base, with 10 bases between the two germline ends. CDR1 is LNHDA, CDR2 SQIVND, per germline (reference sequence). DNA of the CDR3: TGTGCCAGTAGTAGCGGGAGGGAGAACACTGAAGCTTTCTTT. This encodes CASSSGRENTEAFF. Based on the CDR3 plus reference TRBV19 and TRBJ1-1, the full variable domain is DGGITQSPKYLFRKEGQNVTLSCEQNLNHDAMYWYRQDPGQGLRLIYYSQIVNDFQKGDIAEGYSVSREKKESFPLTVTSAQKNPTAFYLCASSSGRENTEAFFGQGTRLTVV.

This chain uses TRBV27 with TRBJ2-7, with D hard to call. V was clipped by 9 bases and J by 0 bases, with 12 bases between them. This CDR3 has 13 amino acids. CDR1 is MNHEY and CDR2 is SMNVEV in the germline V gene (reference sequence). This chain's CDR3 is CASPTPRSYEQYF. The DNA of the CDR3 is TGTGCCAGTCCGACACCACGCTCCTACGAGCAGTACTTC.

The V call is TRBV28, the J call TRBJ1-2; 7 bases line up with TRBD1. The CDR3 runs to 13 residues. Germline values: CDR1 MDHEN, CDR2 SYDVKM. The J segment lost 5 bases and the V segment lost 6 bases, leaving 6 bases of the junction unmatched. CDR3 bases: TGTGCCAGCAGGGAGGTGACAGGGTATGGCTACACCTTC. Residues: CASREVTGYGYTF.